A single sample is the source of the 14 T cell receptor beta chains below, sequenced in a study of blood T cell repertoires in COVID-19. Sequenced by immunoSEQ multiplex PCR; TCRdb stores in-frame clones only, minus some. In the table there are a few hundred thousand clones, roughly nine tenths of which are singletons. The sample taken for sequencing was peripheral blood. All receptors derive from a man aged 18-30 years with active or convalescent COVID-19.

CDR3 nucleotides: TGTGCCAGCAGCTTAGTCTCTCTGACTGAAGCTTTCTTT. Protein sequence: CASSLVSLTEAFF. This chain uses TRBV11-1 with TRBJ1-1; no clear D gene. Per germline, CDR1 SGHAT and CDR2 FQDESV (reference sequence). This CDR3 is built from 13 residues. Between the trimmed V and J ends, which lost 1 base and 5 bases, there was a span of 8 bases.

The chain couples TRBV11-2 to TRBJ2-1; TRBD2 aligns across 10 bases. Germline values: CDR1 SGHAT, CDR2 FQNNGV. J gave up 1 base and V 2 bases, and 5 bases lay outside the gene matches. This CDR3 is built from 17 residues. The CDR3 sequence is CASSLWASGGSYNEQFF. CDR3 sequence (DNA): TGTGCCAGCAGCTTATGGGCTAGCGGGGGTTCCTACAATGAGCAGTTCTTC.

A few counts support this clone. The rearrangement joins TRBV7-2 to TRBJ1-1; D unresolved. From germline, CDR1 is SGHTA and CDR2 FQGNSA. This CDR3 contains 14 residues. Trimming removed 3 bases at V and 0 bases at J, with 8 bases between. For the CDR3, the DNA is TGTGCCAGCAGCTTTTGGGCAGTGAACACTGAAGCTTTCTTT. This encodes CASSFWAVNTEAFF. Supplemented by reference TRBV7-2 and TRBJ1-1, the full variable domain reads GAGVSQSPSNKVTEKGKDVELRCDPISGHTALYWYRQSLGQGLEFLIYFQGNSAPDKSGLPSDRFSAERTGGSVSTLTIQRTQQEDSAVYLCASSFWAVNTEAFFGQGTRLTVV.

V usage is TRBV7-9 and J usage is TRBJ1-4; the D gene is possibly TRBD1 (5 bases). This CDR3 is 14 amino acids long. The ends were cut back, 1 base at V and 8 bases at J, with 11 bases in the middle. CDR1 is SEHNR, CDR2 FQNEAQ, per germline (reference sequence). For the CDR3, the DNA is TGTGCCAGCAGCTTAGGTGACAGTAGCGAAAAACTGTTTTTT. Its protein is CASSLGDSSEKLFF.

This clone was found once. The V call is TRBV18, the J call TRBJ2-6, with a weak D call TRBD1 (6 bases). The germline gives CDR1 KGHSH, CDR2 LQKENI. V gave up 6 bases and J gave up 2 bases, with 26 bases separating them. The CDR3 extends over 20 amino acids. This CDR3 is CASSSWTPTVTGAGANVLTF. The CDR3 DNA reads as TGTGCCAGCTCCTCTTGGACGCCGACTGTGACAGGAGCTGGGGCCAACGTCCTGACTTTC.

This rearrangement joins TRBV25-1 to TRBJ2-2, with unresolved D. In germline, CDR1 is MGHDK, CDR2 SYGVNS. V gave up 1 base and J gave up 6 bases, with 9 bases separating them. The CDR3 is 14 residues long. The CDR3 DNA is TGTGCCAGCAGTGAATTTATCCAGGCCGGGGAGCTGTTTTTT. This gives the protein CASSEFIQAGELFF.

The chain is built from TRBV19 and TRBJ1-5; 9 positions match TRBD1. V lost 7 bases and J lost 2; bases outside the gene matches: 6. Germline V gene lookup returns CDR1 LNHDA and CDR2 SQIVND (reference sequence). There are 15 residues in the CDR3. CDR3 protein: CASTGWTGGNQPQHF. CDR3 nucleotide sequence: TGTGCCAGTACCGGATGGACAGGGGGCAATCAGCCCCAGCATTTT.

This sequence joins TRBV12-5 and TRBJ2-3, with TRBD1 as a possible D gene (5 bases). Per the germline V gene, CDR1 is LGHNT and CDR2 is FRNRAP. The CDR3 has 15 amino acids. Trimming shortened V by 4 bases and J by 6 bases, and 17 bases separated the two germline ends. CDR3 DNA sequence: TGTGCTAGTGGTTCGCCAACAGGCCGCCCTGATACGCAGTATTTT. Protein product: CASGSPTGRPDTQYF.

This sequence joins TRBV18 and TRBJ2-3; TRBD2 matches at 8 bases. This CDR3 region has 16 residues. Germline V gene data show CDR1 as KGHSH and CDR2 as LQKENI. V lost 5 bases, J lost 5 bases, and 12 bases stayed unmatched. The CDR3 sequence: CASSSNEALAGDTQYF. CDR3 sequence (DNA): TGTGCCAGCTCATCAAACGAGGCCCTAGCGGGAGATACGCAGTATTTT.

J is TRBJ2-1 and V is TRBV4-2, with TRBD2 matching 8 bases. CDR3 size: 16 residues. Trimming cost V 1 base and J 9 bases; bases outside gene matches: 11. The germline V gene encodes CDR1 LGHNA and CDR2 YNFKEQ. CDR3 amino acids: CASSQGRAGGLFEQFF. The CDR3 DNA follows: TGTGCCAGCAGCCAAGGACGGGCGGGAGGTTTATTTGAGCAGTTCTTC.

J is TRBJ2-7 and V is TRBV10-3; D is ambiguous. V dropped 2 bases and J dropped 2 bases, with 7 bases sitting between them. Germline V gene data show CDR1 as ENHRY and CDR2 as SYGVKD. The CDR3 runs to 13 residues. CDR3 sequence reads: CAISEPSTYEQYF. The DNA for the CDR3 is TGTGCCATCAGTGAGCCATCCACCTACGAGCAGTACTTC.

The genes are TRBV4-3 and TRBJ2-3, with D possibly TRBD2 on 6 matching bases. This CDR3 region has 17 residues. The ends were cut back, 0 bases at V and 0 bases at J, with 13 bases in the middle. From germline, CDR1 is LGHNA and CDR2 YSLEER. This chain's CDR3 is CASSQEASDLSTDTQYF. In nucleotides, the CDR3 is TGCGCCAGCAGCCAAGAGGCTAGCGACTTGAGCACAGATACGCAGTATTTT.

The rearrangement joins TRBV6-5 to TRBJ2-5; D is possibly TRBD2 (6 bases). Trimming shortened V by 6 bases and J by 4 bases, and 12 bases separated the two germline ends. The germline V gene encodes CDR1 MNHEY and CDR2 SVGAGI. The CDR3 runs 13 residues. CDR3 amino acids: CASSRQGGETQYF. The CDR3 nucleotides are TGTGCCAGCAGCCGTCAGGGAGGAGAGACCCAGTACTTC.

The V and J genes are TRBV12-2 and TRBJ1-4. TRBV12-2 is a known pseudogene. This CDR3 has 18 residues. In DNA, the CDR3 is TGTGCAAGTCGCTTCCTCATCACACTAGTTCGGGCTAATGAAAAACTGTTTTTT. It specifies CASRFLITLVRANEKLFF.